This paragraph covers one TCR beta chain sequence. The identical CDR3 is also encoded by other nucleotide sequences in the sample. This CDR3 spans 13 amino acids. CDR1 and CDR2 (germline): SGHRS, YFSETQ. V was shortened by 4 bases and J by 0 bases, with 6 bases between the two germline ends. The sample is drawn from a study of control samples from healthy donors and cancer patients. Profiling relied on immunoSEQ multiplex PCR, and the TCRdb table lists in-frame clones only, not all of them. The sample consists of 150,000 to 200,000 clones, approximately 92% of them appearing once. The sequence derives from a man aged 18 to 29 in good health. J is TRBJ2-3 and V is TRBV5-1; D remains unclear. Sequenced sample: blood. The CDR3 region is CASSLASTDTQYF. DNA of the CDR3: TGCGCCAGCAGCCTGGCTAGCACAGATACGCAGTATTTT.